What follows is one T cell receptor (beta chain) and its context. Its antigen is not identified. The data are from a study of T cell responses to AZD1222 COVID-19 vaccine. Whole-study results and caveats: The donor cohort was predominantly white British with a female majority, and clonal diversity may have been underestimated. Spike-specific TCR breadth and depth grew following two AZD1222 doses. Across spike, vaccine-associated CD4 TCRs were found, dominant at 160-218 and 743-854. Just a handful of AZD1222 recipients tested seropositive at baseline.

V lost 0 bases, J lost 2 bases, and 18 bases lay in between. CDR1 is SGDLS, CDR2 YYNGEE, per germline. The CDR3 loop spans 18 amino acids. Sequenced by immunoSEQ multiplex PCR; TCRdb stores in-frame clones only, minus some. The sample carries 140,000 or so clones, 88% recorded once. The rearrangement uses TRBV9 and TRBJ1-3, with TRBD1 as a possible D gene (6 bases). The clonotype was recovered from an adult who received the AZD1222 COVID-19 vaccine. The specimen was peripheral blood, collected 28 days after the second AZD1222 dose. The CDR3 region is CASSVDGRGANTGNTIYF. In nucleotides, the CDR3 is TGTGCCAGCAGCGTAGATGGGCGGGGGGCAAATACTGGAAACACCATATATTTT. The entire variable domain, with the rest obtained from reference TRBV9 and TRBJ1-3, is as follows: DSGVTQTPKHLITATGQRVTLRCSPRSGDLSVYWYQQSLDQGLQFLIQYYNGEERAKGNILERFSAQQFPDLHSELNLSSLELGDSALYFCASSVDGRGANTGNTIYFGEGSWLTVV.